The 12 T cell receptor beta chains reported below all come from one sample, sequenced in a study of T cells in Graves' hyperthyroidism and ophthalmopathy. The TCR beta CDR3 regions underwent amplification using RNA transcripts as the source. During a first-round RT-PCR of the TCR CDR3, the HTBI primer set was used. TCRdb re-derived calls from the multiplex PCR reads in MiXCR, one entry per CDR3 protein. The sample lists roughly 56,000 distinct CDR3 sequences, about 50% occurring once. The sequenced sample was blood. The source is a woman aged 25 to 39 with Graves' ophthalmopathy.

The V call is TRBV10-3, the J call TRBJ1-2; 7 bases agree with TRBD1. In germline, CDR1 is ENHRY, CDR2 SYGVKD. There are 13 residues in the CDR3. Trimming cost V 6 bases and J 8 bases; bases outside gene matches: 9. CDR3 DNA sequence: TGTGCCATCAGGACAGGGAGCTCTAACGGCTACACCTTC. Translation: CAIRTGSSNGYTF.

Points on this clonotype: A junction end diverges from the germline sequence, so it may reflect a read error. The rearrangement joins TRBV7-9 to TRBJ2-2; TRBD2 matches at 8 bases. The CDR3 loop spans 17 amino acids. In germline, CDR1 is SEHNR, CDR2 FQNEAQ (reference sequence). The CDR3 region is CASSSSTSAARTGELLF. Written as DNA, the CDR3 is TGTGCCAGCAGCTCCTCGACTAGCGCCGCTCGGACCGGGGAGCTGCTTTTT.

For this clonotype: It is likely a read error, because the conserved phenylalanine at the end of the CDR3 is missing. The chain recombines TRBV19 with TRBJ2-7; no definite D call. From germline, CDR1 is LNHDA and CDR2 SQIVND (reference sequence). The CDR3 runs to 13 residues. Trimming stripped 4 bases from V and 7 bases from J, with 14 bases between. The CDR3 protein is CASSTIRASEQYL. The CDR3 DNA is TGTGCCAGTAGTACCATCCGAGCCTCTGAGCAGTACTTA.

In nucleotides, the CDR3 is TGTGCCAGTAGTCGCCGGGATGATCAGCCCCAGCATTTT. This gives the protein CASSRRDDQPQHF. This sequence joins TRBV19 and TRBJ1-5; D gene unclear. V lost 5 bases to trimming and J lost 5 bases, with 10 bases between them. Germline V lookup: CDR1 LNHDA, CDR2 SQIVND (reference sequence). This CDR3 has 13 amino acids.

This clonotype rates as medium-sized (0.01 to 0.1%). CDR3 DNA sequence: TGCAGCGCGGAAATAAGCTACGAGCAGTACTTC. Encoded protein: CSAEISYEQYF. The chain has TRBV29-1 and TRBJ2-7, with no clear D. Germline CDR1 is SQVTM and CDR2 is ANQGSEA. Trimming took 7 bases from V and 3 from J, leaving 10 bases between them. The CDR3 contains 11 residues.

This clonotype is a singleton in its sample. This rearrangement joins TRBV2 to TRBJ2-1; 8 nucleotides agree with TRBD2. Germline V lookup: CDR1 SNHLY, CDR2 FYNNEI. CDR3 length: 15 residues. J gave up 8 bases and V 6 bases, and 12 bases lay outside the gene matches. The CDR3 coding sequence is TGTGCCAGCAGCTCTGGTGGAGCGGGAGCAGATGAGCAGTTCTTC. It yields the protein CASSSGGAGADEQFF.

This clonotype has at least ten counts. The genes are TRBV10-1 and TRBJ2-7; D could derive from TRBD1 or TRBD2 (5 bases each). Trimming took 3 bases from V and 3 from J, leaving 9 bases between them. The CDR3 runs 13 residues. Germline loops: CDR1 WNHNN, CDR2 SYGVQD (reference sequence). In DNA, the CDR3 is TGCGCCAGCAGTGACGGGACCCTCTACGAGCAGTACTTC. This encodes CASSDGTLYEQYF.

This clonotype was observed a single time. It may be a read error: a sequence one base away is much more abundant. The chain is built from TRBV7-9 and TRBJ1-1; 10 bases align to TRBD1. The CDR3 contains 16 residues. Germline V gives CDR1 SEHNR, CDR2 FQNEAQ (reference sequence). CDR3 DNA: TGTGCCAGCAGCACTGGGACAGGGGAAATGAACACTCAAGCTTTCTTT. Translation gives CASSTGTGEMNTQAFF.

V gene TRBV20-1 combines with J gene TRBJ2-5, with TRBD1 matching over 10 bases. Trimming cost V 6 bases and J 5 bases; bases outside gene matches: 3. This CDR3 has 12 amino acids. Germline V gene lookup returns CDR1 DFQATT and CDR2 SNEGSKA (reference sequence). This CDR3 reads CSAKTGGETQYF. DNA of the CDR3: TGCAGTGCCAAGACAGGGGGCGAGACCCAGTACTTC.

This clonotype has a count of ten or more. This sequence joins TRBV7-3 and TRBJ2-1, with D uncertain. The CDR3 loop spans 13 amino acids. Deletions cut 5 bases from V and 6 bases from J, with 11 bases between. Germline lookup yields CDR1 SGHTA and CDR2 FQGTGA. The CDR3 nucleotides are TGTGCCAGCAGCACGAACCTAGGCAATGAGCAGTTCTTC. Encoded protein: CASSTNLGNEQFF.

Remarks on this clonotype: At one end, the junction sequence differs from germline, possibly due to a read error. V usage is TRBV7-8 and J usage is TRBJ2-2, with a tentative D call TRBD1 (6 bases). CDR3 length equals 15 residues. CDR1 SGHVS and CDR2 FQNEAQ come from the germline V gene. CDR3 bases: TGTACCAGCAGCTTCTGGGGGCCGAACACCGGGGAGCTGGTTTTT. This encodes CTSSFWGPNTGELVF.

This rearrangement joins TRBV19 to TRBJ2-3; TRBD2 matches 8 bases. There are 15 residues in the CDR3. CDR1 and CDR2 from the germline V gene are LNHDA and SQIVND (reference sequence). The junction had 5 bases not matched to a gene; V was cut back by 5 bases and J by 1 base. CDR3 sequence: CASSGTRRGTDTQYF. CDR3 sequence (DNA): TGTGCCAGTAGTGGGACTAGGCGTGGCACAGATACGCAGTATTTT.